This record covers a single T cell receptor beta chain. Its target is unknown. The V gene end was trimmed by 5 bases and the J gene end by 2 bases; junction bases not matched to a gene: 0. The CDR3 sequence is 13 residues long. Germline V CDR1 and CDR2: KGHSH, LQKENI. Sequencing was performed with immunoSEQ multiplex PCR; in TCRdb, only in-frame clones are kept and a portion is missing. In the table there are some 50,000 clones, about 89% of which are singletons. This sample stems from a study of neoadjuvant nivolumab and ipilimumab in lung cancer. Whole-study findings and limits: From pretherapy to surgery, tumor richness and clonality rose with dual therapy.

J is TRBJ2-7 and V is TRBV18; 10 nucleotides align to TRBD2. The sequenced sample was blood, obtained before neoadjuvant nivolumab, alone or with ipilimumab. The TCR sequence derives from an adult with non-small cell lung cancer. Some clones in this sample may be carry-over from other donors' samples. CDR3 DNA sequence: TGTGCCAGCTCAGGACTAGCGGCCTACGAGCAGTACTTC. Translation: CASSGLAAYEQYF.